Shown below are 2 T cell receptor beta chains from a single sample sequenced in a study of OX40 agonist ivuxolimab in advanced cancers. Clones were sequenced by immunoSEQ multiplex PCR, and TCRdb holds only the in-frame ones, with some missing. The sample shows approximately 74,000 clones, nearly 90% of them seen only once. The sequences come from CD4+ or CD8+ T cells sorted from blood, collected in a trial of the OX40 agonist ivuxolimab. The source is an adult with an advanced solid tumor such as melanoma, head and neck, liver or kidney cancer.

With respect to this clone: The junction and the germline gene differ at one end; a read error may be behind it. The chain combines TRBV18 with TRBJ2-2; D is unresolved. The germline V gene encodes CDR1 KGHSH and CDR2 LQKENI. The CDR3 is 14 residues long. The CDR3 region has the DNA TGTGCCAGCTTACCAGGAGAGTTCGCCGGGGAGCTGTTTTTT. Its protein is CASLPGEFAGELFF.

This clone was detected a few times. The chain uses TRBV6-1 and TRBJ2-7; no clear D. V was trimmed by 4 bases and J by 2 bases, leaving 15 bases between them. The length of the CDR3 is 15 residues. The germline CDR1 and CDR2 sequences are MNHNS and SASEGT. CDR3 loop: CASSVSAVLTYEQYF. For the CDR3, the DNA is TGTGCCAGCAGTGTTTCGGCGGTGCTAACCTACGAGCAGTACTTC.